The next 32 T cell receptor beta chains were all read from a single sample in a study of response to subunit inactivated influenza vaccine. TCRdb reanalysed the RT-PCR reads using MiXCR and keeps one entry per CDR3 protein. The repertoire has about 830,000 distinct CDR3 sequences, roughly 20% of them found once; the top ten carry about a tenth. The source was PBMCs from blood, collected more than 4 days after vaccination. All receptors derive from a man in his fifties or sixties who received an inactivated influenza vaccine.

In its sample, this clonotype was seen a few times. The CDR3 is CASSQDLYGGGIYEQYF. The CDR3 region has the DNA TGCGCCAGCAGCCAAGATCTTTACGGGGGAGGGATCTACGAGCAGTACTTC. The chain recombines TRBV4-3 with TRBJ2-7; 7 bases are shared with TRBD2. This CDR3 region has 17 residues. The germline V gene has CDR1 LGHNA and CDR2 YSLEER. Trimming took 0 bases from V and 3 from J; bases not matched to a gene: 11.

This clonotype was detected a few times. The chain has TRBV5-1 and TRBJ2-1, with TRBD2 matching over 10 bases. The CDR3 runs to 13 residues. Trimming at V came to 5 bases and at J to 10 bases, leaving 6 bases not matched to a gene. Per germline, CDR1 SGHRS and CDR2 YFSETQ. CDR3 region: CASSYGTSEEQFF. CDR3 in DNA: TGCGCCAGCAGTTATGGGACTAGCGAGGAGCAGTTCTTC.

In this sample, this clonotype turned up a few times. The J gene is TRBJ1-5, the V gene TRBV2; TRBD1 matches at 8 bases. Germline V lookup: CDR1 SNHLY, CDR2 FYNNEI. Trimming removed 6 bases from V and 10 bases from J; junction bases left unmatched: 14. The CDR3 consists of 15 residues. The CDR3 region has the DNA TGTGCCAGCAGATTCGGACAGGGAGGCCCAGAACCCCAGCATTTT. This translates into CASRFGQGGPEPQHF.

The rearrangement links TRBV4-3 to TRBJ2-2; 7 nucleotides line up with TRBD2. The CDR3 is 15 residues long. Trimming at V came to 2 bases and at J to 6 bases, leaving 6 bases not matched to a gene. Germline CDR1 is LGHNA and CDR2 is YSLEER. The CDR3, as DNA: TGCGCCAGCAGCCAACAATGGGGGGGGGCCGGGGAGCTGTTTTTT. Amino acid sequence: CASSQQWGGAGELFF.

The V call is TRBV9, the J call TRBJ2-3; maybe TRBD2 (6 bases). The germline V and J ends were trimmed by 3 bases and 3 bases, with 20 bases remaining between them. Germline CDR1 SGDLS, CDR2 YYNGEE. This CDR3 is 17 amino acids long. CDR3 bases: TGTGCCAGCAGCGCGCCAAAGGGACTCCGGGTTACAGATACGCAGTATTTT. This sequence encodes CASSAPKGLRVTDTQYF.

The rearrangement joins TRBV20-1 to TRBJ2-7; no clear D. This CDR3 has 13 residues. Germline-derived CDR1 and CDR2 are DFQATT and SNEGSKA (reference sequence). V lost 1 base and J lost 3, with 10 bases in between. The DNA of the CDR3 is TGCAGTGCTAGAGCACCTGACGGCTACGAGCAGTACTTC. Translated, it gives CSARAPDGYEQYF.

The rearrangement joins TRBV19 to TRBJ2-1; D may be TRBD2 (6 bases). This CDR3 has 13 amino acids. Germline CDR1 LNHDA, CDR2 SQIVND (reference sequence). The V end lost 5 bases, the J end lost 7 bases, and 12 bases lay between the germline ends. In DNA form, the CDR3 reads TGTGCCAGTAGTGACGACCGGGGGAATGAGCAGTTCTTC. This encodes CASSDDRGNEQFF.

A few counts support this clonotype. This chain joins TRBV7-3 and TRBJ2-2; D gene unclear. V lost 5 bases, J lost 4 bases, and 5 bases lay in between. The CDR3 extends over 12 amino acids. The germline V gene has CDR1 SGHTA and CDR2 FQGTGA. The CDR3 sequence: CASSGPTGELFF. DNA for the CDR3: TGTGCCAGCAGCGGTCCCACCGGGGAGCTGTTTTTT.

V usage is TRBV6-2 or TRBV6-3 and J usage is TRBJ2-2, with 9 bases identical to TRBD1. CDR3 size: 18 residues. J gave up 5 bases and V 2 bases, and 12 bases lay outside the gene matches. Germline values: CDR1 MNHEY, CDR2 SVGEGT. Here the CDR3 DNA reads TGTGCCAGCAGTTACCCACTGACAGGGGGATATAGGACCGGGGAGCTGTTTTTT. It specifies CASSYPLTGGYRTGELFF.

The sample holds a few counts of this clonotype. The chain links TRBV5-1 to TRBJ2-4; weak D call: TRBD2 (6 bases). Trimming shortened V by 4 bases and J by 0 bases, and 14 bases separated the two germline ends. The CDR3 loop spans 16 amino acids. CDR1 SGHRS and CDR2 YFSETQ come from the germline V gene. CDR3 bases: TGCGCCAGCAGCGGGGGACTCGCCGTAGCCAAAAACATTCAGTACTTC. Translating it yields CASSGGLAVAKNIQYF.

The chain employs TRBV27 and TRBJ2-1; 8 bases line up with TRBD1. This CDR3 comprises 18 residues. CDR1 is MNHEY, CDR2 SMNVEV, per germline (reference sequence). With V trimmed by 5 bases and J by 2 bases, 14 bases remained unmatched. For the CDR3, the DNA is TGTGCCAGCAGTAGGGATAAGGACAGGGCCCACCCCTACAATGAGCAGTTCTTC. Its protein is CASSRDKDRAHPYNEQFF.

V usage is TRBV11-2 and J usage is TRBJ2-7; a possible D gene is TRBD2 (5 bases). The V end lost 5 bases, the J end lost 2 bases, and 25 bases lay between the germline ends. From germline, CDR1 is SGHAT and CDR2 FQNNGV. The CDR3 consists of 18 residues. The CDR3 spells CASSAGRQHRNIPYEQYF. The DNA of the CDR3 is TGTGCCAGCAGCGCGGGCCGCCAGCACAGAAACATCCCCTACGAGCAGTACTTC.

This clonotype turned up a few times. The chain is built from TRBV20-1 and TRBJ2-5; 10 nucleotides line up with TRBD2. Germline V lookup: CDR1 DFQATT, CDR2 SNEGSKA (reference sequence). The CDR3 sequence is 15 residues long. V gave up 5 bases and J gave up 5 bases; unmatched junction bases: 11. The CDR3 DNA reads as TGCAGTGCTCTGTCTAGCGGGAGCCTCCGGGAGACCCAGTACTTC. The encoded protein is CSALSSGSLRETQYF.

This clonotype was found a few times. Here the CDR3 DNA reads TGTGCCAGCAGTTTACAGGTATGGGGAGGCAATGAGCAGTTCTTC. Residues: CASSLQVWGGNEQFF. This chain joins TRBV28 and TRBJ2-1, with TRBD2 as a possible D gene (6 bases). The CDR3 extends over 15 amino acids. Per the germline V gene, CDR1 is MDHEN and CDR2 is SYDVKM. With 2 bases removed from V and 6 bases from J, the gap between germline ends came to 14 bases.

V and J are TRBV5-6 and TRBJ2-1, with TRBD1 matching over 12 bases. The germline CDR1 and CDR2 sequences are SGHDT and YYEEEE. Germline trimming cut 6 bases from V and 10 bases from J; bases unmatched to any gene: 14. The CDR3 has 16 amino acids. CDR3 nucleotides: TGTGCCAGCACTCAACCGGGACAGGGGGCCTCGTGGGAGCAGTTCTTC. Encoded protein: CASTQPGQGASWEQFF.

The chain couples TRBV15 to TRBJ2-7, with D uncertain. Trimming pared 1 base from V and 5 bases from J, leaving 15 bases between. This CDR3 region has 15 residues. Germline assignment: CDR1 LNHNV and CDR2 YYDKDF (reference sequence). The CDR3 DNA reads as TGTGCCACCAGCAGAGGTGGCACCTTAGCCCACGAGCAGTACTTC. Translation: CATSRGGTLAHEQYF.

Details on this clonotype: A much larger clone lies one base from this, so it may be a read error. V gene TRBV5-6 combines with J gene TRBJ2-7, with D maybe TRBD1 (6 bases). From germline, CDR1 is SGHDT and CDR2 YYEEEE. Trimming removed 3 bases at V and 2 bases at J, with 9 bases between. The CDR3 contains 13 residues. CDR3: CASSSQGTYEQYF. In nucleotides, the CDR3 is TGTGCCAGCAGCTCACAGGGAACCTACGAGCAGTACTTC.

The sample holds a few counts of this clonotype. The genes are TRBV5-1 and TRBJ2-7; possible D gene TRBD2, 5 bases. Germline CDR1 reads SGHRS; CDR2 reads YFSETQ. CDR3 length: 15 amino acids. The V gene lost 0 bases and the J gene lost 2 bases, with 12 bases spanning the gap. CDR3 sequence: CASSLGNTGTYEQYF. In DNA, the CDR3 is TGCGCCAGCAGCTTGGGGAATACGGGGACCTACGAGCAGTACTTC.

CDR3 nucleotide sequence: TGCAGCGTTGGAGGACTAGCGGGGGGCTTTTCCTACAATGAGCAGTTCTTC. As protein: CSVGGLAGGFSYNEQFF. The rearrangement joins TRBV29-1 to TRBJ2-1; 14 nucleotides align to TRBD2. Germline V gene sequence: CDR1 SQVTM, CDR2 ANQGSEA. J was trimmed by 1 base and V by 4 bases; bases with no gene match: 6. The CDR3 runs to 17 residues.

V usage is TRBV3-1 and J usage is TRBJ1-1; D possibly corresponds to TRBD1 (6 bases). The CDR3 is made up of 17 amino acids. CDR1 and CDR2 (germline): LGHDT, YNNKEL (reference sequence). Trimming cost V 0 bases and J 4 bases, with 18 bases left between them. CDR3 residues: CASSQDRLQGGGTEAFF. The DNA for the CDR3 is TGTGCCAGCAGCCAAGATCGTTTACAGGGAGGGGGCACTGAAGCTTTCTTT.

This clonotype has just a few counts. The CDR3: CASSSRDVGDYGYTF. CDR3 in DNA: TGTGCCAGCAGTTCCCGGGACGTTGGAGACTATGGCTACACCTTC. This chain links TRBV12-3 or TRBV12-4 with TRBJ1-2; tentative D call: TRBD1 (5 bases). The germline V and J ends were trimmed by 4 bases and 3 bases, with 15 bases remaining between them. The CDR3 consists of 15 residues.

The chain couples TRBV11-2 to TRBJ2-7; TRBD2 is a possible D gene (5 bases). V dropped 1 base and J dropped 4 bases, with 11 bases sitting between them. From germline, CDR1 is SGHAT and CDR2 FQNNGV. The CDR3 runs to 14 residues. The CDR3 loop reads CASSLGIGDYEQYF. In nucleotides, the CDR3 is TGTGCCAGCAGCTTAGGTATCGGGGATTACGAGCAGTACTTC.

There are a few counts of this clonotype. The chain is built from TRBV7-9 and TRBJ1-4; no clear D gene. Per germline, CDR1 SEHNR and CDR2 FQNEAQ (reference sequence). V was cut by 0 bases and J by 8 bases, with 10 bases left in between. The CDR3 length is 14 residues. This CDR3 reads CASSLATDVEKLFF. The CDR3 region has the DNA TGTGCCAGCAGCTTAGCGACGGATGTCGAAAAACTGTTTTTT.

The gene calls are TRBV20-1 and TRBJ2-1; 7 bases are a match to TRBD2. The CDR3 is 14 residues long. Losses at the gene ends were 5 bases for V and 1 base for J; bases not matched to a gene: 5. Per the germline V gene, CDR1 is DFQATT and CDR2 is SNEGSKA (reference sequence). CDR3 sequence (DNA): TGCAGTGCTGTCCCTAGCGGTTCCTACAATGAGCAGTTCTTC. This encodes CSAVPSGSYNEQFF.

The chain has TRBV24-1 and TRBJ2-3, with 7 bases identical to TRBD1. V lost 4 bases to trimming and J lost 3 bases; unmatched junction nucleotides: 6. Germline assignment: CDR1 KGHDR and CDR2 SFDVKD. This CDR3 has 15 residues. The CDR3 DNA reads TGTGCCACCAGTGAGACCGGGACAGTGACAGATACGCAGTATTTT. It yields the protein CATSETGTVTDTQYF.

This clonotype was counted between two and nine times. The V gene is TRBV21-1, the J gene TRBJ1-1. TRBV21-1 is given as a pseudogene. This CDR3 is built from 13 residues. The CDR3 region has the DNA TGTGCCAGTCACCGACTGATGAACACTGAAGCTTTCTTT. This encodes CASHRLMNTEAFF.

This clonotype was seen repeatedly, ten times or more. The chain carries TRBV30 and TRBJ2-1, with a possible D match to TRBD1 (5 bases). The CDR3 spans 17 residues. Trimming pared 3 bases from V and 0 bases from J, leaving 18 bases between. The germline gives CDR1 GTSNPN, CDR2 SVGIG (reference sequence). CDR3 residues: CAWRSISGLSSYNEQFF. CDR3 sequence (DNA): TGTGCCTGGAGGTCTATTTCAGGGTTAAGCTCCTACAATGAGCAGTTCTTC.

This clonotype was observed a few times. The rearrangement joins TRBV28 to TRBJ2-5, with 8 bases identical to TRBD1. J lost 5 bases, V lost 5 bases, and 7 bases had no gene match. The CDR3 totals 14 residues. CDR1 is MDHEN, CDR2 SYDVKM, per germline. CDR3 in DNA: TGTGCCAGCAGTCTCAGCCAGGGGGCGGAGACCCAGTACTTC. Translation gives CASSLSQGAETQYF.

There are many counts of this clonotype. V and J are TRBV28 and TRBJ1-1; D call uncertain. The CDR3 loop spans 14 amino acids. Deletions cut 2 bases from V and 0 bases from J, with 7 bases between. Germline loops: CDR1 MDHEN, CDR2 SYDVKM. The CDR3 loop is CASSLHSMNTEAFF. In DNA form, the CDR3 reads TGTGCCAGCAGTTTACACAGCATGAACACTGAAGCTTTCTTT.

This clonotype showed up just a few times. This CDR3 reads CASSSASADTQYF. The DNA of the CDR3 is TGTGCCAGCAGTTCCGCAAGTGCAGATACGCAGTATTTT. V gene TRBV12-3 or TRBV12-4 combines with J gene TRBJ2-3, with no clear D. Trimming took 4 bases from V and 4 from J, leaving 9 bases between them. The CDR3 has 13 amino acids.

The chain recombines TRBV7-9 with TRBJ2-1; D gene ambiguous. The CDR3 runs to 13 residues. Trimming shortened V by 0 bases and J by 10 bases, and 10 bases separated the two germline ends. Per the germline V gene, CDR1 is SEHNR and CDR2 is FQNEAQ (reference sequence). In nucleotides, the CDR3 is TGTGCCAGCAGCTTAGCTGGCCCCAGCGAGCAGTTCTTC. Encoded protein: CASSLAGPSEQFF.

J is TRBJ2-5 and V is TRBV20-1; D might be TRBD1 or TRBD2, each matching 5 bases. Trimming removed 0 bases from V and 7 bases from J, with 9 bases in between. The CDR3 covers 12 residues. CDR1 is DFQATT, CDR2 SNEGSKA, per germline (reference sequence). The CDR3 nucleotides read TGCAGTGCTAGAGATGGGGACGGGACCCAGTACTTC. This gives the protein CSARDGDGTQYF.